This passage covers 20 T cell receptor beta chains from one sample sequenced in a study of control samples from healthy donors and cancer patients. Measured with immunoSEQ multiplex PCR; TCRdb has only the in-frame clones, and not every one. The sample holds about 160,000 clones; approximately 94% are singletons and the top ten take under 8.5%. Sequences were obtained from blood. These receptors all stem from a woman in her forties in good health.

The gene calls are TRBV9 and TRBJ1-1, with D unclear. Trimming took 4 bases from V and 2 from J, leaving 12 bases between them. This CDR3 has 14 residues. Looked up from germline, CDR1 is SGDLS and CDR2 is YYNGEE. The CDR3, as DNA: TGTGCCAGCAGCCCGACCGCGGGAAACACTGAAGCTTTCTTT. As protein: CASSPTAGNTEAFF.

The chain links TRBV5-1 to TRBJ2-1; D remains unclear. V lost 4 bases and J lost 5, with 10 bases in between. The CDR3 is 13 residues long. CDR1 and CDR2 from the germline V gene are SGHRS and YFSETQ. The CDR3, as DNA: TGCGCCAGCAGCAATCAGATCAACAATGAGCAGTTCTTC. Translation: CASSNQINNEQFF.

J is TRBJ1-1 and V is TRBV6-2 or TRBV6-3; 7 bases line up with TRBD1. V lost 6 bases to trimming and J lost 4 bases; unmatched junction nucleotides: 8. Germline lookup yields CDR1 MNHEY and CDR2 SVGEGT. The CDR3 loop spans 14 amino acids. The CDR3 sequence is CASRPRNRGTEAFF. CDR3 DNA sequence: TGTGCCAGCAGACCTCGGAACAGGGGCACTGAAGCTTTCTTT.

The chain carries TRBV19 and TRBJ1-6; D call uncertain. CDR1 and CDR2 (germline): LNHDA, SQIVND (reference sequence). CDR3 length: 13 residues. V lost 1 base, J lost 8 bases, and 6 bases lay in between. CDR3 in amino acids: CASSIVAYSPLHF. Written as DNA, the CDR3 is TGTGCCAGTAGTATAGTCGCGTATTCACCCCTCCACTTT.

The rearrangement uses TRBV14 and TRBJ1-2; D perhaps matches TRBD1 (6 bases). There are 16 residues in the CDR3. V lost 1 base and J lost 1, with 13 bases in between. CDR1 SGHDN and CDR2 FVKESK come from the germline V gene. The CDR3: CASSQGSGDFNYGYTF. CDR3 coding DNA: TGTGCCAGCAGCCAAGGCTCAGGGGACTTTAACTATGGCTACACCTTC.

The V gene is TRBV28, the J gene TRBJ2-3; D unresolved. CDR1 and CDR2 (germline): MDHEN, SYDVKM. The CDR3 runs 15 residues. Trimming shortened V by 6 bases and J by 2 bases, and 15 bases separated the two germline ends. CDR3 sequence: CASRDRSDITDTQYF. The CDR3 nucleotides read TGTGCCAGCAGAGATCGGAGCGACATCACAGATACGCAGTATTTT. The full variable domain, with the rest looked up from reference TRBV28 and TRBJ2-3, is DVKVTQSSRYLVKRTGEKVFLECVQDMDHENMFWYRQDPGLGLRLIYFSYDVKMKEKGDIPEGYSVSREKKERFSLILESASTNQTSMYLCASRDRSDITDTQYFGPGTRLTVL.

The CDR3: CASSLLVGGTDGGGYTF. CDR3 DNA: TGTGCCAGCAGCTTACTGGTGGGCGGAACGGATGGTGGTGGCTACACCTTC. J is TRBJ1-2 and V is TRBV11-2, with D unclear. The V gene lost 2 bases and the J gene lost 7 bases, with 23 bases spanning the gap. The CDR3 is 17 residues long. CDR1 is SGHAT, CDR2 FQNNGV, per germline.

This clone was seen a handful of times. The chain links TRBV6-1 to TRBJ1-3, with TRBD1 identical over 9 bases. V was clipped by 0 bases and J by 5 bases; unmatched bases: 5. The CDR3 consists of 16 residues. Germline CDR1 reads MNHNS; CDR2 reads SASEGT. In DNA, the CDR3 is TGTGCCAGCAGTGAAGCCGGGACAGGGTTGCGAAACACCATATATTTT. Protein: CASSEAGTGLRNTIYF.

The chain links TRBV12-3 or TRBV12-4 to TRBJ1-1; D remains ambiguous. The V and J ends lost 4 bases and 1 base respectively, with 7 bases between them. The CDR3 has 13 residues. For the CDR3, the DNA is TGTGCCAGCAGTTGGACGGAGAACACTGAAGCTTTCTTT. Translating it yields CASSWTENTEAFF.

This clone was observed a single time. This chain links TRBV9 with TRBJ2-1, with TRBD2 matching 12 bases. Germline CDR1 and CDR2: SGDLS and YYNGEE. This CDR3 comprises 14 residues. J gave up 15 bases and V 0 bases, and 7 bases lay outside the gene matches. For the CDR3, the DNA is TGTGCCAGCAGCGTAGAGGGACTAGCGGGTTTCCTGTTCTTC. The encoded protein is CASSVEGLAGFLFF.

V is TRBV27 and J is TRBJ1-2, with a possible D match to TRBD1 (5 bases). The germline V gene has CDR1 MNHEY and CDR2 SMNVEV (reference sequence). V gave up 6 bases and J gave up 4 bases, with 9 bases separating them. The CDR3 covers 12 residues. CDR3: CASSEQGYGYTF. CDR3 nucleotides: TGTGCCAGCAGCGAGCAGGGCTATGGCTACACCTTC.

The CDR3: CASSQAAPGTSSEAFF. Here the CDR3 DNA reads TGTGCCAGCAGCCAAGCTGCCCCAGGGACATCCTCTGAAGCTTTCTTT. V usage is TRBV3-1 (or the pseudogene TRBV3-2) and J usage is TRBJ1-1, with a weak D call TRBD1 (6 bases). The CDR3 has 16 residues. The V end lost 1 base, the J end lost 6 bases, and 18 bases lay between the germline ends. Germline V CDR1 and CDR2: LGHDT, YNNKEL (reference sequence).

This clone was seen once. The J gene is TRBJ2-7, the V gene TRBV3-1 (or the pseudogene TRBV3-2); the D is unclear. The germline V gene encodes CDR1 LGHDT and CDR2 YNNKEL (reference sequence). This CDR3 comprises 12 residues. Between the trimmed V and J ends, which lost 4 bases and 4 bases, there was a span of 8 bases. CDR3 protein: CASSPSFYEQYF. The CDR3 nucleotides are TGTGCCAGCAGCCCAAGCTTTTACGAGCAGTACTTC.

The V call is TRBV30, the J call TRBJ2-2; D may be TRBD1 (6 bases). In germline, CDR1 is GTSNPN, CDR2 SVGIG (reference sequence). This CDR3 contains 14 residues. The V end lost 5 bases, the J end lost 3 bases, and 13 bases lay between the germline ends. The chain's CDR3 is CAWAQGTHTGELFF. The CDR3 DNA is TGTGCCTGGGCCCAGGGGACACACACCGGGGAGCTGTTTTTT. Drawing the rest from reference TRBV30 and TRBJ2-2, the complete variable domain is SQTIHQWPATLVQPVGSPLSLECTVEGTSNPNLYWYRQAAGRGLQLLFYSVGIGQISSEVPQNLSASRPQDRQFILSSKKLLLSDSGFYLCAWAQGTHTGELFFGEGSRLTVL.

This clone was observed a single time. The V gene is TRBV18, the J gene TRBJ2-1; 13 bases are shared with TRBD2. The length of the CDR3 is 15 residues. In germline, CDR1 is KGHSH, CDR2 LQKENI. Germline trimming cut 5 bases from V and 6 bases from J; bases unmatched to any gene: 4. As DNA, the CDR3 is TGTGCCAGCTCAGGCGGGACTAGCGGGATCAATGAGCAGTTCTTC. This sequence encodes CASSGGTSGINEQFF.

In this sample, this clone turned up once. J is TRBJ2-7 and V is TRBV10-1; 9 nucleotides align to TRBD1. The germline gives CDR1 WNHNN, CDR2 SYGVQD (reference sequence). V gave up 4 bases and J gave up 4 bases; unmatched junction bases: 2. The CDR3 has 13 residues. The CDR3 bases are TGCGCCAGCAGTGGAGGACAGGGGTACGAGCAGTACTTC. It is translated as CASSGGQGYEQYF.

DNA of the CDR3: TGTGCCAGCGGGTTATGGGAGGACACTGAAGCTTTCTTT. Residues: CASGLWEDTEAFF. V usage is TRBV11-2 and J usage is TRBJ1-1; no clear D gene. The CDR3 has 13 residues. Germline loops: CDR1 SGHAT, CDR2 FQNNGV. The ends were cut back, 8 bases at V and 3 bases at J, with 13 bases in the middle. Combining the CDR3 with reference TRBV11-2 and TRBJ1-1 gives the whole variable domain EAGVAQSPRYKIIEKRQSVAFWCNPISGHATLYWYQQILGQGPKLLIQFQNNGVVDDSQLPKDRFSAERLKGVDSTLKIQPAKLEDSAVYLCASGLWEDTEAFFGQGTRLTVV.

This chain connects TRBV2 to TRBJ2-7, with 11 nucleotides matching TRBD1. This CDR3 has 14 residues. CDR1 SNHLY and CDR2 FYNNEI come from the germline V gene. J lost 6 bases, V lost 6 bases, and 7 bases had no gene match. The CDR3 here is CASRPRTGGGEQYF. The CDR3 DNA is TGTGCCAGCAGACCAAGGACAGGGGGCGGCGAGCAGTACTTC.

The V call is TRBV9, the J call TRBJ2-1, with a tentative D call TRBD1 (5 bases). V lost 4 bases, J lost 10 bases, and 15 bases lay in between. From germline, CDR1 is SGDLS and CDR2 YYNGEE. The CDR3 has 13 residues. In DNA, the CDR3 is TGTGCCAGCAGCTCAACGTATCGACAGGAGCAGTTCTTC. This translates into CASSSTYRQEQFF.

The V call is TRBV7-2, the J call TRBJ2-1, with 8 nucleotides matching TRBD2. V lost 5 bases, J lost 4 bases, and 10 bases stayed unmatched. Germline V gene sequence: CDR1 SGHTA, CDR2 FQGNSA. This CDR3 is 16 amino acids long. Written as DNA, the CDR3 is TGTGCCAGCAGCGAAGTAGCGGGAACAGGGTACAATGAGCAGTTCTTC. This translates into CASSEVAGTGYNEQFF.